This is a list of T cell receptor beta chains from one sample in a study of OX40 agonist ivuxolimab in advanced cancers. Some clones are missing from TCRdb's copy, which holds only in-frame ones; the method was immunoSEQ multiplex PCR. The sample shows about 80,000 clones, approximately 84% of them seen only once. Specimen: CD4+ or CD8+ T cells sorted from blood, collected in a trial of the OX40 agonist ivuxolimab. Every receptor here comes from an adult with an advanced solid tumor such as melanoma, head and neck, liver or kidney cancer. CDR3s leave out the opening cysteine and the closing phenylalanine or tryptophan.

v_call,j_call,cdr3_aa
TRBV7-8,TRBJ1-5,ASSIDRGSSTQH
TRBV5-1,TRBJ2-1,ASSLSPSGRRSYNEQF
TRBV5-1,TRBJ2-1,ASSLDYTSSYNEQF
TRBV29-1,TRBJ1-1,SVGWTEAF
TRBV21-1,TRBJ2-7,ASSKRGEQY
TRBV2,TRBJ1-5,ASNPGGGQPQH
TRBV9,TRBJ1-2,ASSVEVGSNYGYT
TRBV10-3,TRBJ1-1,AISEEMRTEAF
TRBV19,TRBJ1-5,ASSIVEIGVQPQH
TRBV5-1,TRBJ2-5,ASSGEGYVDETQY
TRBV4-1,TRBJ1-1,ASSQEGWSTNTEAF
TRBV19,TRBJ2-1,ASSMVVDNEQF
TRBV5-1,TRBJ2-2,ASSRAPDTGELF
TRBV20-1,TRBJ2-1,RVERVNEQF
TRBV5-4,TRBJ1-6,ASSSMTGGGYNSPLH
TRBV18,TRBJ2-5,ASSPDRGRSETQY
TRBV6-6,TRBJ1-6,ASRPSDRVNNSPLH
TRBV12-5,TRBJ1-2,ASGLDTGQGDRYGYT
TRBV5-4,TRBJ2-2,ASSRSLTSGRAGITGELF
TRBV5-1,TRBJ2-2,ASSQGLAGANTGELF
TRBV5-1,TRBJ1-5,ASSFFTTGTKQPQH
TRBV5-8,TRBJ2-1,ASSARGGGAYNEQF
TRBV9,TRBJ2-1,ASSPVVRVAHEQF